This is a list of T cell receptor beta chains from one sample in a study of molecular identifiers for immune sequencing clone quantification. TCRdb called the PCR reads again in MiXCR, with one record for every CDR3 protein. The data contain some 320,000 distinct CDR3 sequences, roughly a fifth of them singletons. Sequencing input: naive CD8+ T cells from blood, with Jurkat cell RNA spiked in. These receptor sequences come from a human donor in good health. Some libraries in this study had Jurkat cell RNA spiked in. Each CDR3 is given with its conserved first and last residue. Each record gives: J gene, D gene, clone size, V gene, CDR3 DNA, CDR3 protein. A D gene is named only where the DNA matches it firmly. Only part of the rows carry a size: once, few, many, or a class if the clone is expanded.

TRBJ2-7,.,many,TRBV6-2/TRBV6-3,TGTGCCAGCAGTTACGAGTACTACGAGCAGTACTTC,CASSYEYYEQYF
TRBJ1-4,.,many,TRBV7-9,TGTGCCAGCAGCCCACCCGGGACGTCGGTTAAACTGTTTTTT,CASSPPGTSVKLFF
TRBJ2-7,.,.,TRBV20-1,TGCAGTGCGGTGGCGAGGATGACCTACGAGCAGTACTTC,CSAVARMTYEQYF
TRBJ1-6,TRBD1,many,TRBV4-3,TGCGCCAGCAGCCAAGACAGACAGGGGGGCAGTAATTCACCCCTCCACTTT,CASSQDRQGGSNSPLHF
TRBJ2-1,.,many,TRBV7-9,TGTGCCAGCACCATCTCTGAGGGGGTGCAGCAGGGTGAGCAGTTCTTC,CASTISEGVQQGEQFF
TRBJ2-7,TRBD2,.,TRBV14,TGTGCCAGCAGCCACCCAACTAGCGGGCTAAGCAAGGAGTACTTC,CASSHPTSGLSKEYF
TRBJ2-5,TRBD2,few,TRBV28,TGTGCCAGCAGTCCCCGACTAGCGGGCCCCGTGGAAGAGACCCAGTACTTC,CASSPRLAGPVEETQYF
TRBJ2-3,TRBD2,many,TRBV7-6,TGTGCCAGCAGCCTCTCTCGGCGGGGGACCAGCACAGATACGCAGTATTTT,CASSLSRRGTSTDTQYF
TRBJ2-7,TRBD1,many,TRBV29-1,TGCAGCGTGGAAGGGACAGGGAAGGGGACCTACGAGCAGTACTTC,CSVEGTGKGTYEQYF
TRBJ2-7,TRBD2,many,TRBV5-5,TGTGCCAGCAGCCCCCGACTAGCGGGGAGCTCCTACGAGCAGTACTTC,CASSPRLAGSSYEQYF
TRBJ2-5,.,many,TRBV24-1,TGTGCCACCAGTGATTACAGGCCCTCATTAGGAGGAGAGACCCAGTACTTC,CATSDYRPSLGGETQYF
TRBJ2-7,.,many,TRBV15,TGTGCCACCAGCGACGGGAACGGGTACGAGCAGTACTTC,CATSDGNGYEQYF
TRBJ1-2,.,many,TRBV7-9,TGTGCCAGCAGCCCTGTGGGGGGCGCTGACTATGGCTACACCTTC,CASSPVGGADYGYTF
TRBJ1-3,.,few,TRBV9,TGTGCCAGCAGCACGGGGGGGTCCCCTTCACCGAGCTCTGGAAACACCATATATTTT,CASSTGGSPSPSSGNTIYF
TRBJ1-1,.,many,TRBV4-1,TGCGCCAGCAGCCCAAGGGGTCTCACTGAAGCTTTCTTT,CASSPRGLTEAFF
TRBJ1-1,.,many,TRBV7-9,TGTGCCAGCAGTCCGGACCCGGGGACTGAAGCTTTCTTT,CASSPDPGTEAFF
TRBJ2-3,.,few,TRBV5-6,TGTGCCAGCAGCCCGAAGGCGGGACTTTACACAGATACGCAGTATTTT,CASSPKAGLYTDTQYF
TRBJ1-1,.,many,TRBV5-1,TGCGCCAGCAGCTTGGAGGCCAGACCGAACACTGAAGCTTTCTTT,CASSLEARPNTEAFF
TRBJ2-5,TRBD2,.,TRBV12-3/TRBV12-4,TGTGCCAGCAGTTTTAGCGGGGGGGAACAAGAGACCCAGTACTTC,CASSFSGGEQETQYF
TRBJ2-7,TRBD1,many,TRBV20-1,TGCAGTGCTGAGGGACAGACTTTTTACGAGCAGTACTTC,CSAEGQTFYEQYF
TRBJ1-5,.,.,TRBV4-1,TGCGCCAGCAGCCAAGTAACAGTTATACTCAATCAGCCCCAGCATTTT,CASSQVTVILNQPQHF
TRBJ1-4,.,.,TRBV9,TGTGCCAGCAGCGAGGGGGGGGCGAGTAATGAAAAACTGTTTTTT,CASSEGGASNEKLFF
TRBJ2-3,.,.,TRBV6-2/TRBV6-3,TGTGCCAGCAGTCCGTCGGCGGCGGCAGATACGCAGTATTTT,CASSPSAAADTQYF
TRBJ1-2,TRBD1,many,TRBV14,TGTGCCAGCAGCCCGGGGACAGTCTATGGCTACACCTTC,CASSPGTVYGYTF
TRBJ2-3,.,many,TRBV7-9,TGTGCCAGCAGCCCCCCTTCTATGAATACGCAGTATTTT,CASSPPSMNTQYF
TRBJ2-5,.,many,TRBV28,TGTGCCAGCAGTCCGGAGCGGCAAGAGACCCAGTACTTC,CASSPERQETQYF
TRBJ2-3,TRBD2,many,TRBV29-1,TGCAGCGTTGATCTAGCGGGAGGGCCTGGGAGCACAGATACGCAGTATTTT,CSVDLAGGPGSTDTQYF